This T cell receptor beta chain was sequenced for a study of cytomegalovirus exposure and HLA in healthy donors. Details on this clone: What it recognizes is unknown. A junction end diverges from the germline sequence, so it may reflect a read error.

General study findings and limits: As a later analysis showed, a missense DCLRE1C variant was linked to trimming of TCR beta V- and J-genes. Among the CMV-associated chains, a few were confirmed in vitro as specific for CMV antigens.

The PCR used 60 Vbeta and 13 Jbeta primers. Generated by immunoSEQ multiplex PCR, the TCRdb table keeps only in-frame clones and is missing some. This sample has roughly 220,000 clones; about 75% occur once, and the top ten carry roughly 1.9%. The CDR3 length is 13 residues. The germline V gene encodes CDR1 SGHNT and CDR2 YENEEA. The V and J genes are TRBV11-3 and TRBJ1-1, with D maybe TRBD1 (5 bases). Sequenced material: PBMCs. This sequence originates from a woman aged 25 to 39 in good health and CMV-seronegative. This chain's CDR3 is CASSFDPDTEAFF. The CDR3 nucleotides are TGTGCCAGCAGCTTCGATCCGGACACGGAAGCTTTCTTT.